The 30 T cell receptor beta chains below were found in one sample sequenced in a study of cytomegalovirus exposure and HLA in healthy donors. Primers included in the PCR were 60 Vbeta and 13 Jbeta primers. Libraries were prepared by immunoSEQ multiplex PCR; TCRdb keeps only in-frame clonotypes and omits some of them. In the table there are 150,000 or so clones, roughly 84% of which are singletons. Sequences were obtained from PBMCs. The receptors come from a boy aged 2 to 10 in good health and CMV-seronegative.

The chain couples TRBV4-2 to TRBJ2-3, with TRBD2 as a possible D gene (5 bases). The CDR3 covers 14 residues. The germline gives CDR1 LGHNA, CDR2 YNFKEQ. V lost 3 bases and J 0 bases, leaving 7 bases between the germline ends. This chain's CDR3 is CASSQTTSTDTQYF. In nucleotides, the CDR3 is TGTGCCAGCAGCCAGACTACTAGCACAGATACGCAGTATTTT.

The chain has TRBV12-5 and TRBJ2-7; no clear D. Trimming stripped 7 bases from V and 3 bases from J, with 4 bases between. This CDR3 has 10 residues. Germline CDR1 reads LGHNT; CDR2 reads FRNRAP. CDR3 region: CASAHYEQYF. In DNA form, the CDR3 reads TGTGCTAGTGCCCACTACGAGCAGTACTTC.

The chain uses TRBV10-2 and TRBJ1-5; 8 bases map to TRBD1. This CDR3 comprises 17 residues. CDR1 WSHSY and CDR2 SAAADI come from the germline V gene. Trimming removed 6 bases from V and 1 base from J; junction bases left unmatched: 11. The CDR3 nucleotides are TGCGCCAGCAGCGATGGACAGGGCAGTAGAAGCAATCAGCCCCAGCATTTT. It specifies CASSDGQGSRSNQPQHF.

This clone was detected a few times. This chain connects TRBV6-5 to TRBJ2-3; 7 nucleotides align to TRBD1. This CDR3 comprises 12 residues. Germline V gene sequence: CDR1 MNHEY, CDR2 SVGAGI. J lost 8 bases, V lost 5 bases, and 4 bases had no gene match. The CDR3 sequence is CASSPRQGTQYF. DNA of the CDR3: TGTGCCAGCAGTCCCCGACAGGGTACGCAGTATTTT.

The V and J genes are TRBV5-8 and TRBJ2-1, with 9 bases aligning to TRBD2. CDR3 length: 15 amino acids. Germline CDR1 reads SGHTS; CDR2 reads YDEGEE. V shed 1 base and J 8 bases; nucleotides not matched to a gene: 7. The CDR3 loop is CASSLWLAGHDEQFF. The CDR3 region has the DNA TGTGCCAGCAGCTTGTGGCTAGCGGGACATGATGAGCAGTTCTTC.

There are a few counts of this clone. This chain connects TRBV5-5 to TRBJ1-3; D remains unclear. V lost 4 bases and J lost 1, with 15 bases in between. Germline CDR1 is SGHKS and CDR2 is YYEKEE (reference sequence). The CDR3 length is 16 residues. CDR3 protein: CASSPLGGRSGNTIYF. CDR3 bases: TGTGCCAGCAGCCCACTCGGAGGTAGATCTGGAAACACCATATATTTT.

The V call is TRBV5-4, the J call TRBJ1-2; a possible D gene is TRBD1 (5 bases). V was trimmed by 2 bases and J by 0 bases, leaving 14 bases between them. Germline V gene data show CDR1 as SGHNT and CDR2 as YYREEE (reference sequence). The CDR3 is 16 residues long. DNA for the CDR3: TGTGCCAGCAGCTTCGACTGGGGCACCACTAACTATGGCTACACCTTC. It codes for CASSFDWGTTNYGYTF.

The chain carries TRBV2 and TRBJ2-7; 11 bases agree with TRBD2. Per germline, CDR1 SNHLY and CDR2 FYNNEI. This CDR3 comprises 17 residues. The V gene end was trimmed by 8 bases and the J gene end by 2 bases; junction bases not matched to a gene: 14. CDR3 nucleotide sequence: TGTGCCAGCCAAAGCCCCACCACTAGCGGGAGACCCTACGAGCAGTACTTC. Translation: CASQSPTTSGRPYEQYF.

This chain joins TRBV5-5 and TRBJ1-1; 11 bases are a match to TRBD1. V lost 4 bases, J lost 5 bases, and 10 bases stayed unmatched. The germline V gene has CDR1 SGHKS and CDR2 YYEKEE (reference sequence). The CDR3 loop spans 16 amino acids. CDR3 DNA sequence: TGTGCCAGCAGCCGGGACAGGGGGTTCCCGGGGACTGAAGCTTTCTTT. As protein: CASSRDRGFPGTEAFF.

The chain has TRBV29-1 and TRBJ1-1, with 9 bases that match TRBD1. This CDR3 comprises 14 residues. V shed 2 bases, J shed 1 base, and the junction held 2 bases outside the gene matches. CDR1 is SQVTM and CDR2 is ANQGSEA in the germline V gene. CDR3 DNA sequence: TGCAGCGTTGAAACGGACAGGGGGAACACTGAAGCTTTCTTT. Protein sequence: CSVETDRGNTEAFF.

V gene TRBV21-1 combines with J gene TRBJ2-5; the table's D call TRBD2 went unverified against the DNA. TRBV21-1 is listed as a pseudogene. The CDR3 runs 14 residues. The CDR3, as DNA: TGTGCCAGCCGCAGGCCTAGAATGGAAGAGACCCAGTACTTC. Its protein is CASRRPRMEETQYF.

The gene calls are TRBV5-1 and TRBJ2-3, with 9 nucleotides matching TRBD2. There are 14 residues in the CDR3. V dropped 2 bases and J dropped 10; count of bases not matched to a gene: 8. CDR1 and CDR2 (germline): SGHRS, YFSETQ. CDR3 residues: CASSFSGSRGSQYF. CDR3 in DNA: TGCGCCAGCAGCTTTAGCGGGAGTCGAGGTTCGCAGTATTTT.

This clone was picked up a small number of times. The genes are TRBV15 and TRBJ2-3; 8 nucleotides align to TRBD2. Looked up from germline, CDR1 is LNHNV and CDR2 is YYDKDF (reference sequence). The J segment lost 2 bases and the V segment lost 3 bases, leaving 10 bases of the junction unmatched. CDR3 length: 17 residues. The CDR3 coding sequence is TGTGCCACCAGCAGGTCGCTAGGGCGGGAGGCCACAGATACGCAGTATTTT. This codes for CATSRSLGREATDTQYF.

The CDR3 reads CASSDEGQGYGYTF. As DNA, the CDR3 is TGTGCCAGCAGTGATGAGGGACAGGGATATGGCTACACCTTC. V usage is TRBV6-1 and J usage is TRBJ1-2, with 9 bases lining up with TRBD1. The germline gives CDR1 MNHNS, CDR2 SASEGT. V lost 3 bases to trimming and J lost 5 bases; unmatched junction nucleotides: 4. This CDR3 is built from 14 residues.

As DNA, the CDR3 is TGTGCCAGCAGTAGAAGACTAGCGGTAACCTACGAGCAGTACTTC. It encodes CASSRRLAVTYEQYF. V and J are TRBV14 and TRBJ2-7, with TRBD2 identical over 9 bases. The CDR3 loop spans 15 amino acids. The germline gives CDR1 SGHDN, CDR2 FVKESK. Losses at the gene ends were 6 bases for V and 2 bases for J; bases not matched to a gene: 8.

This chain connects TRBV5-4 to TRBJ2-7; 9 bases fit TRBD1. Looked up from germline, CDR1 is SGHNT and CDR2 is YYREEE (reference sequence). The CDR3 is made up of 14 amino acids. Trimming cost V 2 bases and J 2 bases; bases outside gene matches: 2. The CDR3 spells CASSFDRGAYEQYF. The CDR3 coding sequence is TGTGCCAGCAGCTTTGACAGGGGGGCCTACGAGCAGTACTTC.

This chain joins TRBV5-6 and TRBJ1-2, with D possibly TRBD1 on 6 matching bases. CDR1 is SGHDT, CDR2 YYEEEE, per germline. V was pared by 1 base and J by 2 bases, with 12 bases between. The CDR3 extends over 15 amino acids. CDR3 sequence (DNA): TGTGCCAGCAGCTTGCCGTGGACAGACAACTATGGCTACACCTTC. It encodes CASSLPWTDNYGYTF.

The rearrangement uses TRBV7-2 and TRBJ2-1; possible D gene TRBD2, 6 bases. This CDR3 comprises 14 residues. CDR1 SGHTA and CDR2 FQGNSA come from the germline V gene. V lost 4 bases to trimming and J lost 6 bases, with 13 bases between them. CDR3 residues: CASSSRLVSNEQFF. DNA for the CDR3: TGTGCCAGCAGCTCCCGACTAGTTAGCAATGAGCAGTTCTTC.

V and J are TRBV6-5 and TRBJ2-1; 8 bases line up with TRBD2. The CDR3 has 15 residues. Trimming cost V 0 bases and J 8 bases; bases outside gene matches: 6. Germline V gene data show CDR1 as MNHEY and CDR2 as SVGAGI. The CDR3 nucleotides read TGTGCCAGCAGTTACTCTCGGGCGGGAGGTTATGAGCAGTTCTTC. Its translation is CASSYSRAGGYEQFF.

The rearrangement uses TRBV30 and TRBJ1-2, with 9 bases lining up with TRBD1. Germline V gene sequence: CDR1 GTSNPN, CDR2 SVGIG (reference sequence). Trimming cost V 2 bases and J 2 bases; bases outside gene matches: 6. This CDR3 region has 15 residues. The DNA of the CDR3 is TGTGCCTGGAGTCCGGACAGGGGAGCGAACTATGGCTACACCTTC. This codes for CAWSPDRGANYGYTF.

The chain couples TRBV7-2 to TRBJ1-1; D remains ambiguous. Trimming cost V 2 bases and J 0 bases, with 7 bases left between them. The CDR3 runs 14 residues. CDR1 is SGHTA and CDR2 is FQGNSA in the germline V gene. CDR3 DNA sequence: TGTGCCAGCAGCTTATATCCCCTGAACACTGAAGCTTTCTTT. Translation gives CASSLYPLNTEAFF.

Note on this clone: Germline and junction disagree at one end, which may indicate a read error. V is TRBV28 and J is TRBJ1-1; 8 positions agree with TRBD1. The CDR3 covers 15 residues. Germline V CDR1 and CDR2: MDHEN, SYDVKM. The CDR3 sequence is CVSSFRTGKVGEAFF. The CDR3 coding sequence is TGTGTCAGCAGTTTCCGGACAGGGAAGGTCGGTGAAGCTTTCTTT.

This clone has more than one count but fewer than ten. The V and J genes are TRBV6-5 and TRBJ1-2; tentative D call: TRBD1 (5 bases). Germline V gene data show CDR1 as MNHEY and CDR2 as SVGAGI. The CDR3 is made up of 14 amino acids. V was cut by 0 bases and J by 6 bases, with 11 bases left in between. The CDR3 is CASSYSRQGNGYTF. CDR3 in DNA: TGTGCCAGCAGTTACTCGAGGCAGGGCAATGGCTACACCTTC.

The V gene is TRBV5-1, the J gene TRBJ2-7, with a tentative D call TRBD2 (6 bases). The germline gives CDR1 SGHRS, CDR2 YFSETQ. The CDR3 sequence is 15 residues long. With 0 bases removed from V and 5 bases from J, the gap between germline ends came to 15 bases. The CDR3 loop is CASSLGVREPDEQYF. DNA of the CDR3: TGCGCCAGCAGCTTGGGGGTGCGGGAACCAGACGAGCAGTACTTC.

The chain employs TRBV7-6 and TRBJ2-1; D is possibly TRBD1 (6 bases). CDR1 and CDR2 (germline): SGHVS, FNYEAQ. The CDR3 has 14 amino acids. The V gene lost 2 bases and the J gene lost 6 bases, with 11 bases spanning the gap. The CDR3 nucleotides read TGTGCCAGCAGCTTATTTCAGGGGTTCAATGAGCAGTTCTTC. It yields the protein CASSLFQGFNEQFF.

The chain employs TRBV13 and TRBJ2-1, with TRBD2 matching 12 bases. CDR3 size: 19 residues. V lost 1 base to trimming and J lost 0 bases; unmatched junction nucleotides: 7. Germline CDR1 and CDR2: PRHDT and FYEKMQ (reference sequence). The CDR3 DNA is TGTGCCAGCAGCTTAGATCCTAGCGGGAGGGCGAGCTCCTACAATGAGCAGTTCTTC. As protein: CASSLDPSGRASSYNEQFF.

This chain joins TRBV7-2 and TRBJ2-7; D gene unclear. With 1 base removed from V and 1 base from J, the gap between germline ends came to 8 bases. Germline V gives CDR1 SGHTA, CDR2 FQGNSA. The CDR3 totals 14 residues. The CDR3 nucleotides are TGTGCCAGCAGCTTAGGCGGTCTGTCCTACGAGCAGTACTTC. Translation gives CASSLGGLSYEQYF.

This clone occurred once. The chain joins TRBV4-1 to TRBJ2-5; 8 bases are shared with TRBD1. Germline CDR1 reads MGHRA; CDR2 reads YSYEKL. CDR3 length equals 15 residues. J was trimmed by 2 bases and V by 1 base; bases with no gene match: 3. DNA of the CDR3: TGCGCCAGCAGCCAAGGCGGGACAGGTCAAGAGACCCAGTACTTC. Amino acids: CASSQGGTGQETQYF.

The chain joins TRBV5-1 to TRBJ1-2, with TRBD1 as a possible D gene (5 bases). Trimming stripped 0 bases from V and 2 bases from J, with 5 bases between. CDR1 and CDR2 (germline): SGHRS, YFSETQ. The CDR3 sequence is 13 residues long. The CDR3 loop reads CASSLGQNYGYTF. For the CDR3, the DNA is TGCGCCAGCAGCTTGGGACAGAACTATGGCTACACCTTC.

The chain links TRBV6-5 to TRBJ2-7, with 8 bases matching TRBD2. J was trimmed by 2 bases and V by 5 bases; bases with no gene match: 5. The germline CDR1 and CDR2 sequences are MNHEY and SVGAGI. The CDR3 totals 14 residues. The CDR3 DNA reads TGTGCCAGCAGTAAGAGCGGGGGCACCTACGAGCAGTACTTC. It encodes CASSKSGGTYEQYF.